Below, 28 T cell receptor beta chains from the same sample are listed, as sequenced in a study of cytomegalovirus exposure and HLA in healthy donors. The study ran its PCR with 60 Vbeta and 13 Jbeta primers. The assay was immunoSEQ multiplex PCR, and TCRdb's table has in-frame clones only and misses some. The sample comprises over 70,000 clones, about two thirds of which are singletons, and about 7.6% rests with the top ten. The specimen was PBMCs. These TCRs come from a man between 40 and 49 years old in good health and CMV-seropositive.

This chain joins TRBV5-1 and TRBJ2-5, with D perhaps matching TRBD2 (7 bases). This CDR3 contains 15 residues. Germline-derived CDR1 and CDR2 are SGHRS and YFSETQ. The V and J ends lost 1 base and 5 bases respectively, with 15 bases between them. CDR3 in DNA: TGCGCCAGCAGCTTGAGGGGGGGCGCGGAGGAGACCCAGTACTTC. It translates to CASSLRGGAEETQYF.

The chain combines TRBV15 with TRBJ1-2, with 7 bases that match TRBD1. CDR3 size: 13 residues. J lost 7 bases, V lost 3 bases, and 5 bases had no gene match. The germline V gene encodes CDR1 LNHNV and CDR2 YYDKDF (reference sequence). Here the CDR3 reads CATSSRTGSGYTF. The CDR3 DNA follows: TGTGCCACCAGCAGCCGGACAGGCTCTGGCTACACCTTC.

This clone turned up a few times. A read error may produce the germline difference seen at one junction end. The chain links TRBV7-7 to TRBJ2-1; D remains unclear. This CDR3 has 14 amino acids. CDR1 and CDR2 from the germline V gene are SSHAT and FNYEAQ (reference sequence). CDR3 protein: CASSPTHKDNEQFF. Written as DNA, the CDR3 is TGTGCTAGCAGCCCGACTCACAAAGACAATGAGCAGTTCTTC.

The J gene is TRBJ2-1, the V gene TRBV7-8; 8 nucleotides line up with TRBD1. V lost 7 bases and J lost 4; bases outside the gene matches: 9. CDR3 length: 15 residues. The germline CDR1 and CDR2 sequences are SGHVS and FQNEAQ. CDR3 sequence: CASTLQGVNYNEQFF. In DNA form, the CDR3 reads TGTGCCAGCACCCTACAGGGGGTGAATTACAATGAGCAGTTCTTC.

The chain has TRBV28 and TRBJ2-7, with 8 positions matching TRBD2. The germline V gene has CDR1 MDHEN and CDR2 SYDVKM. The CDR3 spans 13 residues. J gave up 5 bases and V 2 bases, and 2 bases lay outside the gene matches. In DNA, the CDR3 is TGTGCCAGCAGTTTAGGGCGGGAGGACGAGCAGTACTTC. Encoded protein: CASSLGREDEQYF.

This chain uses TRBV18 with TRBJ2-3; possibly TRBD2 for D (5 bases). Trimming stripped 6 bases from V and 6 bases from J, with 10 bases between. Germline CDR1 and CDR2: KGHSH and LQKENI. The CDR3 has 12 amino acids. The CDR3 loop is CASSGGRDTQYF. The DNA for the CDR3 is TGTGCCAGCTCTGGAGGTAGGGATACGCAGTATTTT.

The chain is built from TRBV6-1 and TRBJ1-2; D unresolved. This CDR3 spans 14 amino acids. Germline V gene data show CDR1 as MNHNS and CDR2 as SASEGT. Trimming took off 0 bases at V and 5 bases at J, with 10 bases between the two ends. CDR3 nucleotide sequence: TGTGCCAGCAGTGAAGCGCTTAGAGGGTATGGCTACACCTTC. The encoded protein is CASSEALRGYGYTF.

The genes are TRBV27 and TRBJ2-7, with 8 positions matching TRBD2. V gave up 4 bases and J gave up 3 bases; unmatched junction bases: 8. CDR3 length equals 15 residues. Per the germline V gene, CDR1 is MNHEY and CDR2 is SMNVEV (reference sequence). Here the CDR3 DNA reads TGTGCCAGCAGTTCTCTAGCGGGCCATATCTACGAGCAGTACTTC. Amino acids: CASSSLAGHIYEQYF.

V is TRBV6-6 and J is TRBJ2-7; 8 nucleotides agree with TRBD1. The CDR3 has 14 residues. Germline CDR1 is MNHNY and CDR2 is SVGAGI (reference sequence). The V segment lost 4 bases and the J segment 2 bases; nucleotides outside the gene matches: 4. CDR3 nucleotides: TGTGCCAGCAGTTCACCACAGGGGGCCTACGAGCAGTACTTC. It encodes CASSSPQGAYEQYF.

The chain uses TRBV30 and TRBJ1-2; TRBD1 aligns across 7 bases. From germline, CDR1 is GTSNPN and CDR2 SVGIG (reference sequence). V lost 8 bases and J lost 5; bases outside the gene matches: 14. The CDR3 has 14 amino acids. The CDR3 DNA reads TGTGCCGGAACGGGGTCGAACAGGGGTTATGGCTACACCTTC. Translated, it gives CAGTGSNRGYGYTF.

This sequence joins TRBV5-1 and TRBJ1-2; perhaps TRBD1 as D (5 bases). This CDR3 spans 14 amino acids. Trimming cost V 4 bases and J 3 bases, with 13 bases left between them. CDR1 is SGHRS, CDR2 YFSETQ, per germline. CDR3 loop: CASSQDTGDYGYTF. In nucleotides, the CDR3 is TGCGCCAGCAGCCAGGACACCGGCGACTATGGCTACACCTTC.

V usage is TRBV29-1 and J usage is TRBJ1-2; TRBD1 aligns across 10 bases. This CDR3 is 13 amino acids long. Germline V lookup: CDR1 SQVTM, CDR2 ANQGSEA. V trimming: 7 bases; J trimming: 8 bases; junction bases outside the gene matches: 10. The CDR3, as DNA: TGCAGCGCGACCCCCGGGACAGGGGAAGGCTACACCTTC. Encoded protein: CSATPGTGEGYTF.

The rearrangement joins TRBV27 to TRBJ2-2; a possible D gene is TRBD1 (5 bases). This CDR3 is built from 15 residues. Germline V lookup: CDR1 MNHEY, CDR2 SMNVEV (reference sequence). V was trimmed by 4 bases and J by 4 bases, leaving 13 bases between them. CDR3 coding DNA: TGTGCCAGCAGTTGGGGCGGATATTCCACCGGGGAGCTGTTTTTT. Translating it yields CASSWGGYSTGELFF.

V is TRBV19 and J is TRBJ1-5; 9 nucleotides match TRBD1. V lost 4 bases and J lost 6; bases outside the gene matches: 7. Germline V gene data show CDR1 as LNHDA and CDR2 as SQIVND (reference sequence). This CDR3 is 15 amino acids long. The CDR3 bases are TGTGCCAGTAGTACGGACAGGGGAATGGGTCAGCCCCAGCATTTT. As protein: CASSTDRGMGQPQHF.

Only a few counts were recorded for this clone. The chain has TRBV5-1 and TRBJ2-5; D might be TRBD2 (6 bases). Trimming took off 5 bases at V and 0 bases at J, with 8 bases between the two ends. The CDR3 runs 13 residues. Germline CDR1 SGHRS, CDR2 YFSETQ. As DNA, the CDR3 is TGCGCCAGCAGGGAGGGAGACCAAGAGACCCAGTACTTC. This translates into CASREGDQETQYF.

This sequence joins TRBV29-1 and TRBJ2-7; no clear D. From germline, CDR1 is SQVTM and CDR2 ANQGSEA. V gave up 2 bases and J gave up 4 bases, with 9 bases separating them. This CDR3 has 12 amino acids. The CDR3 loop is CSVESPSYEQYF. DNA for the CDR3: TGCAGCGTTGAATCCCCCTCTTACGAGCAGTACTTC.

This rearrangement joins TRBV9 to TRBJ2-3; 9 bases agree with TRBD2. Germline-derived CDR1 and CDR2 are SGDLS and YYNGEE. V trimming: 0 bases; J trimming: 6 bases; junction bases outside the gene matches: 11. The CDR3 totals 17 residues. The chain's CDR3 is CASSVDLRGGLEDTQYF. The CDR3 DNA reads as TGTGCCAGCAGCGTAGATCTGCGGGGGGGCCTTGAGGATACGCAGTATTTT.

V is TRBV2 and J is TRBJ2-5; D gene unclear. Germline V gene sequence: CDR1 SNHLY, CDR2 FYNNEI. CDR3 size: 13 residues. The V end lost 6 bases, the J end lost 5 bases, and 13 bases lay between the germline ends. The chain's CDR3 is CASRGMETETQYF. The DNA of the CDR3 is TGTGCCAGCAGAGGTATGGAGACGGAGACCCAGTACTTC. The complete variable domain, with remaining parts taken from reference TRBV2 and TRBJ2-5, reads EPEVTQTPSHQVTQMGQEVILRCVPISNHLYFYWYRQILGQKVEFLVSFYNNEISEKSEIFDDQFSVERPDGSNFTLKIRSTKLEDSAMYFCASRGMETETQYFGPGTRLLVL.

The rearrangement joins TRBV28 to TRBJ1-1, with D unresolved. The CDR3 has 15 residues. The V end lost 5 bases, the J end lost 1 base, and 14 bases lay between the germline ends. From germline, CDR1 is MDHEN and CDR2 SYDVKM. CDR3 nucleotide sequence: TGTGCCAGCAGTCCCACCAGGCGCCCGAACACTGAAGCTTTCTTT. Its protein is CASSPTRRPNTEAFF.

The CDR3 DNA reads TGTGCCAGCAGCGTAGACCACAGGGCCAAGGAAGCTTTCTTT. As protein: CASSVDHRAKEAFF. The rearrangement uses TRBV9 and TRBJ1-1, with D tentatively TRBD1 (6 bases). CDR1 is SGDLS, CDR2 YYNGEE, per germline. V was pared by 0 bases and J by 8 bases, with 14 bases between. The CDR3 spans 14 residues.

The chain uses TRBV7-2 and TRBJ2-3, with TRBD1 matching over 10 bases. Germline lookup yields CDR1 SGHTA and CDR2 FQGNSA. Unmatched junction bases numbered 3, after V lost 1 base and J lost 2 bases. The CDR3 is made up of 16 amino acids. The CDR3 DNA reads TGTGCCAGCAGCTTAGTCGGGACAGGGGTCACAGATACGCAGTATTTT. This gives the protein CASSLVGTGVTDTQYF.

The chain is built from TRBV2 and TRBJ2-1; TRBD1 aligns across 8 bases. CDR1 SNHLY and CDR2 FYNNEI come from the germline V gene. V shed 4 bases, J shed 6 bases, and the junction held 11 bases outside the gene matches. The CDR3 consists of 16 residues. The CDR3 reads CASSAYDRGTGNEQFF. The CDR3 DNA follows: TGTGCCAGCAGTGCCTACGACAGGGGAACTGGCAATGAGCAGTTCTTC.

The rearrangement links TRBV11-2 to TRBJ2-7; no reliable D call. This CDR3 has 11 residues. Germline loops: CDR1 SGHAT, CDR2 FQNNGV. Trimming left V 5 bases short and J 4 bases short, with 6 bases between. The CDR3, as DNA: TGTGCCAGCAGCCTTCAGTACGAGCAGTACTTC. It specifies CASSLQYEQYF.

The CDR3: CASKEGGRFEAFF. The CDR3 coding sequence is TGTGCCAGTAAGGAGGGGGGGCGATTTGAAGCTTTCTTT. The V call is TRBV19, the J call TRBJ1-1, with D perhaps matching TRBD1 (6 bases). With 7 bases removed from V and 7 bases from J, the gap between germline ends came to 16 bases. CDR1 LNHDA and CDR2 SQIVND come from the germline V gene (reference sequence). The CDR3 covers 13 residues. Supplemented by reference TRBV19 and TRBJ1-1, the full variable domain reads DGGITQSPKYLFRKEGQNVTLSCEQNLNHDAMYWYRQDPGQGLRLIYYSQIVNDFQKGDIAEGYSVSREKKESFPLTVTSAQKNPTAFYLCASKEGGRFEAFFGQGTRLTVV.

J is TRBJ2-7 and V is TRBV5-1, with 7 bases fitting TRBD1. The germline CDR1 and CDR2 sequences are SGHRS and YFSETQ. The CDR3 sequence is 13 residues long. V lost 4 bases, J lost 1 base, and 2 bases stayed unmatched. In nucleotides, the CDR3 is TGCGCCAGCAGCCGGGACAGATCCTACGAGCAGTACTTC. Protein: CASSRDRSYEQYF.

The chain combines TRBV12-1 with TRBJ2-6; TRBD1, the table's D call, was not compared with the DNA. TRBV12-1 is termed a pseudogene. The CDR3 has 17 residues. The CDR3 bases are TGTGCCAGCAGCCCGGGACAGGGAAGGTCTGGGGCCAACGTCCTGACTTTC. Amino acid sequence: CASSPGQGRSGANVLTF.

The table lists this clone with a few counts. The chain carries TRBV19 and TRBJ2-2; 8 nucleotides align to TRBD1. V shed 3 bases, J shed 7 bases, and the junction held 4 bases outside the gene matches. CDR1 LNHDA and CDR2 SQIVND come from the germline V gene (reference sequence). The CDR3 has 14 residues. CDR3 in DNA: TGTGCCAGTAGTATTGGACAGGGCGACGGGGAGCTGTTTTTT. Translated, it gives CASSIGQGDGELFF.

The rearrangement links TRBV5-8 to TRBJ2-7, with 9 positions matching TRBD1. The CDR3 is 16 residues long. The J segment lost 5 bases and the V segment lost 2 bases, leaving 11 bases of the junction unmatched. The germline CDR1 and CDR2 sequences are SGHTS and YDEGEE. The DNA of the CDR3 is TGTGCCAGCAGCTTCCGTCCGGGACAGGGATTCCACGAGCAGTACTTC. It specifies CASSFRPGQGFHEQYF. Filled out from reference TRBV5-8 and TRBJ2-7, the complete variable domain reads EAGVTQSPTHLIKTRGQQATLRCSPISGHTSVYWYQQALGLGLQFLLWYDEGEERNRGNFPPRFSGRQFPNYSSELNVNALELEDSALYLCASSFRPGQGFHEQYFGPGTRLTVT.